This is a list of T cell receptor beta chains from one sample in a study of cytomegalovirus exposure and HLA in healthy donors. Libraries were prepared by immunoSEQ multiplex PCR; TCRdb keeps only in-frame clonotypes and omits some of them. Seen here are fewer than 200,000 clones, 75% to 90% observed once, and the top ten hold 4.5% to 5.5%. The material sequenced was PBMCs. All receptors come from a woman in her forties or fifties in good health and CMV-seropositive. Both conserved end residues are part of each CDR3. D genes are given only for firm matches. Size values are once, few and many counts, or a class for expanded clones, and some rows have none.

D gene: TRBD1; clone size: .; V gene: TRBV10-3; J gene: TRBJ2-7; CDR3 DNA: TGTGCCATCGGCTCAACAGGGGGTGAGCAGTACTTC; CDR3 protein: CAIGSTGGEQYF
D gene: TRBD1; clone size: .; V gene: TRBV27; J gene: TRBJ2-7; CDR3 DNA: TGTGCCAGCAGTTTTTGGGGACTCGGGACAGGGGGGCACGAGCAGTACTTC; CDR3 protein: CASSFWGLGTGGHEQYF
D gene: .; clone size: .; V gene: TRBV5-1; J gene: TRBJ1-2; CDR3 DNA: TGCGCCAGCGGACAGCCGCTGACTAACTATGGCTACACCTTC; CDR3 protein: CASGQPLTNYGYTF
D gene: TRBD1; clone size: .; V gene: TRBV28; J gene: TRBJ1-5; CDR3 DNA: TGTGCCAGCAGATATGGGACAGGGGGCGCATGGGGTAGCAATCAGCCCCAGCATTTT; CDR3 protein: CASRYGTGGAWGSNQPQHF
D gene: .; clone size: .; V gene: TRBV4-2; J gene: TRBJ2-3; CDR3 DNA: TGTGCCAGCAGCCATGGAAGCGGGAGCACAGATACGCAGTATTTT; CDR3 protein: CASSHGSGSTDTQYF
D gene: TRBD1; clone size: .; V gene: TRBV7-8; J gene: TRBJ1-2; CDR3 DNA: TGTGCCAGCAGCTTAGGAACGAGGGGACAGACGTATTATGGCTACACCTTC; CDR3 protein: CASSLGTRGQTYYGYTF
D gene: .; clone size: few; V gene: TRBV30; J gene: TRBJ1-6; CDR3 DNA: TGTGCCTGGGCAGGGGTAGGTTCACCCCTCCACTTT; CDR3 protein: CAWAGVGSPLHF
D gene: .; clone size: .; V gene: TRBV10-3; J gene: TRBJ2-3; CDR3 DNA: TGTGCCATCAGTGAGTTCCTTCAAGCGGTGGGGGCTACGCAGTATTTT; CDR3 protein: CAISEFLQAVGATQYF
D gene: TRBD1; clone size: .; V gene: TRBV30; J gene: TRBJ1-5; CDR3 DNA: TGTGCCTGGATTCCGACGACAGGGCCCTGTAGCAATCAGCCCCAGCATTTT; CDR3 protein: CAWIPTTGPCSNQPQHF
D gene: TRBD2; clone size: .; V gene: TRBV28; J gene: TRBJ2-1; CDR3 DNA: TGTGCCAGCAGTTTATCCGGGACTAGCCAACATGAGCAGTTCTTC; CDR3 protein: CASSLSGTSQHEQFF
D gene: .; clone size: .; V gene: TRBV2; J gene: TRBJ1-6; CDR3 DNA: TGTGCCAGCGGCCAGGTTAATTCACCCCTCCACTTT; CDR3 protein: CASGQVNSPLHF
D gene: TRBD1; clone size: .; V gene: TRBV7-9; J gene: TRBJ2-1; CDR3 DNA: TGTGCCAGCAGCCATCGGACAGGGGTGAACAATGAGCAGTTCTTC; CDR3 protein: CASSHRTGVNNEQFF
D gene: TRBD1; clone size: few; V gene: TRBV7-6; J gene: TRBJ1-3; CDR3 DNA: TGTGCCAGCAGTCCCGGGACAGGTCCATTTGTAACTGGAAACACCATATATTTT; CDR3 protein: CASSPGTGPFVTGNTIYF
D gene: .; clone size: .; V gene: TRBV27; J gene: TRBJ2-7; CDR3 DNA: TGTGCCAGCAGCACAGGAATTGAGAACTACGAGCAGTACTTC; CDR3 protein: CASSTGIENYEQYF
D gene: .; clone size: .; V gene: TRBV11-2; J gene: TRBJ1-2; CDR3 DNA: TGTGCCAGCAGCTTAGATCACGGCGGGGTCTATGGCTACACCTTC; CDR3 protein: CASSLDHGGVYGYTF
D gene: TRBD1; clone size: once; V gene: TRBV10-3; J gene: TRBJ2-7; CDR3 DNA: TGTGCCATCAGTCCCGGGACAGGGGGCGCAGGGCCCTACGAGCAGTACTTC; CDR3 protein: CAISPGTGGAGPYEQYF
D gene: TRBD2; clone size: .; V gene: TRBV7-3; J gene: TRBJ2-1; CDR3 DNA: TGTGCCAGCACCTTAATAGCGGGTTCCTACAATGAGCAGTTCTTC; CDR3 protein: CASTLIAGSYNEQFF
D gene: .; clone size: .; V gene: TRBV2; J gene: TRBJ2-3; CDR3 DNA: TGTGCCAGCAGTGTAGGGACGGGAGCGGTCACAGATACGCAGTATTTT; CDR3 protein: CASSVGTGAVTDTQYF
D gene: .; clone size: .; V gene: TRBV28; J gene: TRBJ1-3; CDR3 DNA: TGTGCCAGCAGTTTAAAAGTTACAGGGAGCTCTGGAAACACCATATATTTT; CDR3 protein: CASSLKVTGSSGNTIYF
D gene: TRBD1; clone size: few; V gene: TRBV6-5; J gene: TRBJ1-3; CDR3 DNA: TGTGCCACCACTAGGACAGGCTCTGGAAACACCATATATTTT; CDR3 protein: CATTRTGSGNTIYF
D gene: .; clone size: .; V gene: TRBV19; J gene: TRBJ2-5; CDR3 DNA: TGTGCCAGTAGAATGGCGGGAATAGAGACCCAGTACTTC; CDR3 protein: CASRMAGIETQYF
D gene: .; clone size: .; V gene: TRBV5-1; J gene: TRBJ1-1; CDR3 DNA: TGCGCCAGCAGCTTCAGGGGCGAGAATGAAGCTTTCTTT; CDR3 protein: CASSFRGENEAFF
D gene: .; clone size: .; V gene: TRBV7-9; J gene: TRBJ1-5; CDR3 DNA: TGTTCCAGCAGCCATGACAGCACATTCGATCAGCCCCAGCATTTT; CDR3 protein: CSSSHDSTFDQPQHF
D gene: TRBD2; clone size: once; V gene: TRBV25-1; J gene: TRBJ2-5; CDR3 DNA: TGTGCCAGCAGTGAGGGACTAGCGGGAATAGAGACCCAGTACTTC; CDR3 protein: CASSEGLAGIETQYF
D gene: .; clone size: .; V gene: TRBV5-4; J gene: TRBJ2-7; CDR3 DNA: TGTGCCAGCAGCCCAACCGGGGGTTCCTACGAGCAGTACTTC; CDR3 protein: CASSPTGGSYEQYF
D gene: .; clone size: .; V gene: TRBV5-8; J gene: TRBJ1-2; CDR3 DNA: TGTGCCAGCAGCTCTACAGGGAGGGTCGGCTACACCTTC; CDR3 protein: CASSSTGRVGYTF
D gene: TRBD1; clone size: .; V gene: TRBV29-1; J gene: TRBJ1-4; CDR3 DNA: TGCAGCGTGGGCCCCCGACAGGGGGCAGGAACTAATGAAAAACTGTTTTTT; CDR3 protein: CSVGPRQGAGTNEKLFF
D gene: .; clone size: once; V gene: TRBV15; J gene: TRBJ2-1; CDR3 DNA: TGTGCCACCAGCAGAGGGCCCTCCGACTACAATGAGCAGTTCTTC; CDR3 protein: CATSRGPSDYNEQFF
D gene: .; clone size: .; V gene: TRBV19; J gene: TRBJ1-1; CDR3 DNA: TGTGCCAGTACAAGGCGGTATAACACTGAAGCTTTCTTT; CDR3 protein: CASTRRYNTEAFF
D gene: TRBD2; clone size: .; V gene: TRBV19; J gene: TRBJ2-1; CDR3 DNA: TGTGCCAGTAGTACCCGCTTGGTAGCGGGAGGGTACAATGAGCAGTTCTTC; CDR3 protein: CASSTRLVAGGYNEQFF
D gene: .; clone size: once; V gene: TRBV5-1; J gene: TRBJ1-1; CDR3 DNA: TGCGCCAGCAGCTTAACCGCGGGAAACACTGAAGCTTTCTTT; CDR3 protein: CASSLTAGNTEAFF
D gene: .; clone size: .; V gene: TRBV18; J gene: TRBJ2-5; CDR3 DNA: TGTGCCAGCTCACTACGGACAGCCCTCCAAGAGACCCAGTACTTC; CDR3 protein: CASSLRTALQETQYF
D gene: TRBD1; clone size: .; V gene: TRBV19; J gene: TRBJ1-2; CDR3 DNA: TGTGCCAGTAGTCAAGGGACAGAACTTCGCTATGGCTACACCTTC; CDR3 protein: CASSQGTELRYGYTF
D gene: .; clone size: .; V gene: TRBV18; J gene: TRBJ2-4; CDR3 DNA: TGTGCCAGCTCACCGGAGCGTCTAGCCAAAAACATTCAGTACTTC; CDR3 protein: CASSPERLAKNIQYF
D gene: TRBD2; clone size: .; V gene: TRBV5-1; J gene: TRBJ2-1; CDR3 DNA: TGCGCCAGCAGCTTGGGTGGAGGGACTAGCGGGAGTGAGGAGCAGTTCTTC; CDR3 protein: CASSLGGGTSGSEEQFF
D gene: TRBD1; clone size: few; V gene: TRBV19; J gene: TRBJ1-2; CDR3 DNA: TGTGCCAGTAGCCGAAGACAGGGCTATGGCTACACCTTC; CDR3 protein: CASSRRQGYGYTF
D gene: TRBD2; clone size: few; V gene: TRBV19; J gene: TRBJ2-7; CDR3 DNA: TGTGCCAGTAGTTCCCGGGGGGGTTCCTACGAGCAGTACTTC; CDR3 protein: CASSSRGGSYEQYF
D gene: TRBD2; clone size: .; V gene: TRBV7-3; J gene: TRBJ2-1; CDR3 DNA: TGTGCCAGCAGCCGAATTAGCGGGAGTAAACTCAATGAGCAGTTCTTC; CDR3 protein: CASSRISGSKLNEQFF
D gene: .; clone size: few; V gene: TRBV4-3; J gene: TRBJ2-7; CDR3 DNA: TGCGCCAGCAGCCAAGACTCCAGGAATTCCTACGAGCAGTACTTC; CDR3 protein: CASSQDSRNSYEQYF
D gene: .; clone size: once; V gene: TRBV27; J gene: TRBJ2-7; CDR3 DNA: TGTGCCAGCAGTTCCCAGCCGGAGGGCTACGAGCAGTACTTC; CDR3 protein: CASSSQPEGYEQYF
D gene: TRBD1; clone size: few; V gene: TRBV27; J gene: TRBJ1-1; CDR3 DNA: TGTGCCAGCAGTTCCGCGAACAGGGGTATCACTGAAGCTTTCTTT; CDR3 protein: CASSSANRGITEAFF
D gene: TRBD2; clone size: .; V gene: TRBV28; J gene: TRBJ2-7; CDR3 DNA: TGTGCCAGCAGTTTTTCCCCTAGCGGGGGTCGCGACGAGCAGTACTTC; CDR3 protein: CASSFSPSGGRDEQYF
D gene: .; clone size: .; V gene: TRBV5-4; J gene: TRBJ2-5; CDR3 DNA: TGTGCCAGCAGCTTGATAAGGGGGGAGACCCAGTACTTC; CDR3 protein: CASSLIRGETQYF
D gene: TRBD1; clone size: .; V gene: TRBV18; J gene: TRBJ1-1; CDR3 DNA: TGTGCCAGCCTTCCGGCACAGGGGGCTACTGAAGCTTTCTTT; CDR3 protein: CASLPAQGATEAFF
D gene: TRBD2; clone size: .; V gene: TRBV27; J gene: TRBJ2-7; CDR3 DNA: TGTGCCAGCAGTTTAATTGGCGGGACTAGCCACGAGCAGTACTTC; CDR3 protein: CASSLIGGTSHEQYF
D gene: .; clone size: few; V gene: TRBV7-8; J gene: TRBJ1-1; CDR3 DNA: TGTGCCAGCAGCCCAGACCTGGGGAGGACTGAAGCTTTCTTT; CDR3 protein: CASSPDLGRTEAFF
D gene: TRBD1; clone size: .; V gene: TRBV28; J gene: TRBJ1-2; CDR3 DNA: TGTGCCAGCAGTTTTTGGAGCGGGACAGGTAATGGCTACACCTTC; CDR3 protein: CASSFWSGTGNGYTF
D gene: TRBD1; clone size: .; V gene: TRBV13; J gene: TRBJ2-5; CDR3 DNA: TGTGCCAGCAGCCAAAGACAGGGGTCGGAGACCCAGTACTTC; CDR3 protein: CASSQRQGSETQYF
D gene: .; clone size: once; V gene: TRBV12-5; J gene: TRBJ2-2; CDR3 DNA: TGTGCTAGTGGTTCCCCCGAGTGGTCGGGGGAGCTGTTTTTT; CDR3 protein: CASGSPEWSGELFF
D gene: .; clone size: .; V gene: TRBV5-1; J gene: TRBJ2-6; CDR3 DNA: TGCGCCAGCAGCTTGGGGGTAGGGGTCTCTGGGGCCAACGTCCTGACTTTC; CDR3 protein: CASSLGVGVSGANVLTF
D gene: .; clone size: .; V gene: TRBV10-3; J gene: TRBJ2-3; CDR3 DNA: TGTGCCATCAGGCAGGGGACGACCACAGATACGCAGTATTTT; CDR3 protein: CAIRQGTTTDTQYF